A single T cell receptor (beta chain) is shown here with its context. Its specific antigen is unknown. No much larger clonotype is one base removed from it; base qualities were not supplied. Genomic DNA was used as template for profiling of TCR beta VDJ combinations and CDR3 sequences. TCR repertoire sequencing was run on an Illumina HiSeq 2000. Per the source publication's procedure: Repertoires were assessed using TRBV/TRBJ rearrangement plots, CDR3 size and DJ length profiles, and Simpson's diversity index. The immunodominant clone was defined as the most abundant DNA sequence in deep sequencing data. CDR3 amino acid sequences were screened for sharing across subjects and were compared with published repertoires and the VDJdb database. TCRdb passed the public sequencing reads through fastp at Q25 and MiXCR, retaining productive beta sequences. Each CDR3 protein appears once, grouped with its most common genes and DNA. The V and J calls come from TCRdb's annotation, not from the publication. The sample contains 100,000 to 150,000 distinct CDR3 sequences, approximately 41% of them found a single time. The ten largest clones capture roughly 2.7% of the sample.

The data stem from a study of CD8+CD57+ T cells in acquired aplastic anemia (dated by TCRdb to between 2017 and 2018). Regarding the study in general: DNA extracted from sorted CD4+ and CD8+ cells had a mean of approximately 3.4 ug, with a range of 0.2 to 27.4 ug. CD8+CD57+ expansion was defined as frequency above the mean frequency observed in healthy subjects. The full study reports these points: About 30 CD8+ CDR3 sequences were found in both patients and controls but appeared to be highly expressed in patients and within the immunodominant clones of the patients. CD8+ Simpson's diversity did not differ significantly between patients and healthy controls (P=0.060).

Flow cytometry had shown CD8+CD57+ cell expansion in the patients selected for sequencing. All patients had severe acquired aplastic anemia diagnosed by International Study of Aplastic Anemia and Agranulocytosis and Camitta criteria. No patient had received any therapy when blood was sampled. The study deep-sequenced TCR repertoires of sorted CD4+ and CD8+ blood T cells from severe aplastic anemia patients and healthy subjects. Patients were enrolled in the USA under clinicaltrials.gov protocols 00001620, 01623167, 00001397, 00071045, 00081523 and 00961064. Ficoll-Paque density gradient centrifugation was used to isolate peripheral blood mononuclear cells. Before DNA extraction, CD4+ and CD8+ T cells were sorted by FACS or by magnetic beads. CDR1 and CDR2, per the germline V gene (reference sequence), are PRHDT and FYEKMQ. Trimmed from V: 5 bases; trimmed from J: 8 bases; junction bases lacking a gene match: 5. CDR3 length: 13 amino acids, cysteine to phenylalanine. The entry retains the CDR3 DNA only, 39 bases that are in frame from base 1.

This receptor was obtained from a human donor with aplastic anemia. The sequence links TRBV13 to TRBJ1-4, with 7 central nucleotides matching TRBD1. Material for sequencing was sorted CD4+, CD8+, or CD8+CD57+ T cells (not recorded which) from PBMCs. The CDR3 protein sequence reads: CASSIEDREKLFF. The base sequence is TGTGCCAGCAGCATCGAGGACAGGGAAAAACTGTTTTTT.